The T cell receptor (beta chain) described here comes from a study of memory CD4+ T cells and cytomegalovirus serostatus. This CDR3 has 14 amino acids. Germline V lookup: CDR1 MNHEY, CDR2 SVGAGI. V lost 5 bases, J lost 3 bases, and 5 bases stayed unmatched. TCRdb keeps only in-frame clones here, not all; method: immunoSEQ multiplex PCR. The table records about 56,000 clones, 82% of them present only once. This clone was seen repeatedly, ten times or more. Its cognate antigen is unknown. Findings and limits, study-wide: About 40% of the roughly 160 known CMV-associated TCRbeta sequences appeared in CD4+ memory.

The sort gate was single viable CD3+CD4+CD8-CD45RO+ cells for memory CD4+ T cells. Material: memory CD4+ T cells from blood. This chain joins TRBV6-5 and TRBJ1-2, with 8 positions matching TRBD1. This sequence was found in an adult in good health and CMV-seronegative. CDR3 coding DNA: TGTGCCAGCAGTCTCAGGGGGCATGACTATGGCTACACCTTC. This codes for CASSLRGHDYGYTF.